These 27 T cell receptor beta chains were all obtained from the same sample, sequenced in a study of glioma-infiltrating T cells. TCR alpha and beta CDR3 regions were amplified from RNA using iRepertoire nested multiplex PCR. MiXCR was run by TCRdb on the multiplex PCR reads, yielding one entry per CDR3 protein. The table has about 89,000 distinct CDR3 sequences, about 23% seen once. The specimen was glioma tissue, nonneoplastic brain tissue, or PBMCs (not recorded which). The origin of the receptors is a human donor with low-grade glioma or glioblastoma, undergoing nonglioma brain surgery, or in good health (not recorded which).

There are many counts of this clonotype. The chain couples TRBV12-3 or TRBV12-4 to TRBJ1-5; D not resolved. This CDR3 has 14 residues. Trimming stripped 3 bases from V and 4 bases from J, with 10 bases between. CDR3 region: CASSLGVRNQPQHF. CDR3 bases: TGTGCCAGCAGTTTGGGAGTAAGGAATCAGCCCCAGCATTTT.

Of note for this clonotype: A much larger clone sits a single nucleotide away, making a read error possible. A read error is likely, as this CDR3 ends without the conserved phenylalanine or tryptophan. The J gene is TRBJ1-2, the V gene TRBV4-2, with D maybe TRBD1 (6 bases). Trimming cost V 3 bases and J 4 bases, with 9 bases left between them. CDR1 and CDR2 from the germline V gene are LGHNA and YNFKEQ. The CDR3 extends over 13 amino acids. CDR3 DNA sequence: TGTGCCAGCAGCCAGGGGGCGGGCTATGGCTACACCTTA. Encoded protein: CASSQGAGYGYTL.

This clonotype showed up just a few times. This could be a read error, since a much larger clone is one nucleotide away. The chain recombines TRBV27 with TRBJ1-1; no clear D gene. Germline-derived CDR1 and CDR2 are MNHEY and SMNVEV (reference sequence). V shed 5 bases and J shed 4 bases, with 8 bases lying between them. The CDR3 contains 12 residues. The CDR3 DNA sequence: TGTGCCAGCAGTGCCCTCTTCACTGAAGCTTTCTTT. It yields the protein CASSALFTEAFF.

This clonotype was counted ten times or more. The V gene is TRBV20-1, the J gene TRBJ1-5, with 9 bases matching TRBD1. The CDR3 is 14 amino acids. V lost 6 bases, J lost 5 bases, and 8 bases stayed unmatched. CDR1 is DFQATT, CDR2 SNEGSKA, per germline (reference sequence). CDR3 amino acids: CSAGTGRTDQPQHF. DNA of the CDR3: TGCAGTGCAGGGACAGGGAGAACCGATCAGCCCCAGCATTTT.

In its sample, this clonotype was seen many times. The chain employs TRBV15 and TRBJ1-5; the D gene is possibly TRBD1 (5 bases). Trimming removed 6 bases from V and 7 bases from J, with 19 bases in between. This CDR3 comprises 15 residues. Germline V gene data show CDR1 as LNHNV and CDR2 as YYDKDF (reference sequence). The CDR3 spells CATSRFRVVPQPQHF. In DNA form, the CDR3 reads TGTGCCACCAGTCGCTTCAGGGTCGTTCCCCAGCCCCAGCATTTT.

Sample share makes this clonotype medium-sized. The CDR3 sequence: CASSRDRDYGYTF. DNA of the CDR3: TGTGCCAGCAGTCGGGACAGGGACTATGGCTACACCTTC. J is TRBJ1-2 and V is TRBV6-1; TRBD1 matches 9 bases. The CDR3 is made up of 13 amino acids. CDR1 and CDR2 (germline): MNHNS, SASEGT. Trimming cost V 5 bases and J 3 bases; bases outside gene matches: 1.

In its sample, this clonotype was seen many times. The J gene is TRBJ2-7, the V gene TRBV6-1; D ambiguous. Germline CDR1 and CDR2: MNHNS and SASEGT. V was trimmed by 2 bases and J by 3 bases, leaving 8 bases between them. The CDR3 covers 13 residues. The CDR3 reads CASSELTVYEQYF. The CDR3 nucleotides read TGTGCCAGCAGTGAATTAACTGTCTACGAGCAGTACTTC.

The rearrangement joins TRBV24-1 to TRBJ2-2; 9 bases align to TRBD1. Germline loops: CDR1 KGHDR, CDR2 SFDVKD. V dropped 5 bases and J dropped 4; count of bases not matched to a gene: 4. The CDR3 contains 15 residues. The CDR3 reads CATSAPDRGTGELFF. The CDR3, as DNA: TGTGCCACCAGTGCACCGGACAGGGGCACCGGGGAGCTGTTTTTT.

This clonotype was seen ten or more times. The chain combines TRBV7-9 with TRBJ1-2; possible D gene TRBD1, 6 bases. V was pared by 4 bases and J by 2 bases, with 8 bases between. Germline V CDR1 and CDR2: SEHNR, FQNEAQ (reference sequence). CDR3 size: 13 residues. The CDR3 DNA follows: TGTGCCAGCAGCTACGGACAGAACTATGGCTACACCTTC. It encodes CASSYGQNYGYTF.

This clonotype was detected only a few times. CDR3 DNA: TGCAGCGTTGGACAGGGTATCGACGAGCAGTACTTC. This encodes CSVGQGIDEQYF. This sequence joins TRBV29-1 and TRBJ2-7; 7 bases map to TRBD1. CDR3 length: 12 residues. Germline-derived CDR1 and CDR2 are SQVTM and ANQGSEA. Trimming at V came to 4 bases and at J to 5 bases, leaving 5 bases not matched to a gene.

This clonotype was detected only a few times. CDR3 in DNA: TGTGCCAGCAGCCCCGGACAGGGGATCTACGAGCAGTACTTC. It translates to CASSPGQGIYEQYF. The chain links TRBV7-9 to TRBJ2-7; 9 bases match TRBD1. Trimming at V came to 5 bases and at J to 3 bases, leaving 5 bases not matched to a gene. Looked up from germline, CDR1 is SEHNR and CDR2 is FQNEAQ (reference sequence). The CDR3 runs 14 residues.

This clonotype has ten or more counts. The rearrangement uses TRBV6-1 and TRBJ1-5; TRBD1 might be the D (6 bases). The germline gives CDR1 MNHNS, CDR2 SASEGT. Trimming removed 10 bases at V and 0 bases at J, with 13 bases between. The CDR3 consists of 14 residues. CDR3: CATGQFNSNQPQHF. The CDR3 DNA sequence: TGTGCCACTGGACAGTTTAATAGCAATCAGCCCCAGCATTTT.

There are many counts of this clonotype. V gene TRBV20-1 combines with J gene TRBJ1-1, with D uncertain. Germline V gene data show CDR1 as DFQATT and CDR2 as SNEGSKA (reference sequence). The CDR3 runs 13 residues. Trimming left V 6 bases short and J 2 bases short, with 13 bases between. The CDR3 sequence: CSAEVGLNTEAFF. CDR3 bases: TGCAGTGCCGAGGTAGGCCTTAACACTGAAGCTTTCTTT.

The chain joins TRBV12-3 or TRBV12-4 to TRBJ1-2, with D hard to call. V was clipped by 9 bases and J by 3 bases, with 11 bases between them. CDR3 size: 12 residues. The CDR3 DNA follows: TGTGCCAGTAGAAAAGGAGACTATGGCTACACCTTC. This sequence encodes CASRKGDYGYTF.

This clonotype was seen ten or more times. The J gene is TRBJ1-2, the V gene TRBV7-9; no firm D call. From germline, CDR1 is SEHNR and CDR2 FQNEAQ (reference sequence). The CDR3 runs 14 residues. V dropped 1 base and J dropped 0 bases, with 6 bases sitting between them. CDR3 amino acids: CASSLVGANYGYTF. The CDR3 DNA follows: TGTGCCAGCAGCTTAGTTGGGGCTAACTATGGCTACACCTTC.

This clonotype appeared a single time. It may be a read error: a sequence one base away is much more abundant. The V and J genes are TRBV2 and TRBJ2-3, with 10 bases matching TRBD2. Per germline, CDR1 SNHLY and CDR2 FYNNEI. This CDR3 contains 13 residues. Here the CDR3 reads CASRLTSGVAQCF. Here the CDR3 DNA reads TGTGCCAGCAGACTTACTAGCGGGGTTGCGCAGTGTTTT.

The rearrangement uses TRBV9 and TRBJ2-3; D is ambiguous. The CDR3 contains 17 residues. With 0 bases removed from V and 7 bases from J, the gap between germline ends came to 21 bases. Germline V gene sequence: CDR1 SGDLS, CDR2 YYNGEE. CDR3 in DNA: TGTGCCAGCAGCGTAGATTTGAGCTCCAATTCCCCCTATACGCAGTATTTT. As protein: CASSVDLSSNSPYTQYF.

This clonotype was seen ten or more times. The CDR3 protein is CASSHNLIGGLGSDTQYF. The CDR3 DNA follows: TGCGCCAGCAGCCATAACTTAATAGGCGGACTGGGCTCCGATACGCAGTATTTT. The chain couples TRBV4-1 to TRBJ2-3, with D maybe TRBD2 (5 bases). V shed 3 bases and J shed 6 bases, with 25 bases lying between them. Per the germline V gene, CDR1 is MGHRA and CDR2 is YSYEKL. This CDR3 is 18 amino acids long.

In regard to this clonotype: The CDR3 ends on some other residue instead of the conserved phenylalanine or tryptophan, so this is likely a read error. J is TRBJ1-2 and V is TRBV2; D possibly corresponds to TRBD1 (6 bases). Trimming took off 6 bases at V and 4 bases at J, with 15 bases between the two ends. CDR1 is SNHLY, CDR2 FYNNEI, per germline. CDR3 size: 14 residues. DNA for the CDR3: TGTGCCAGCAGCGAGACAGGAGTCGGCTATGGCTACACCCTC. Protein sequence: CASSETGVGYGYTL.

By proportion, this clonotype is medium-sized. The V call is TRBV27, the J call TRBJ1-2, with D perhaps matching TRBD1 (5 bases). CDR3 size: 13 residues. Germline V gives CDR1 MNHEY, CDR2 SMNVEV (reference sequence). The V gene lost 2 bases and the J gene lost 4 bases, with 8 bases spanning the gap. The DNA of the CDR3 is TGTGCCAGCAGTTTAGGTCAGGGCTATGGCTACACCTTC. It encodes CASSLGQGYGYTF.

This clonotype was detected many times. The rearrangement uses TRBV5-1 and TRBJ2-7; D possibly uses TRBD1 or TRBD2 (5 bases each). The V gene's germline CDR1 is SGHRS and CDR2 YFSETQ. The CDR3 totals 14 residues. The V end lost 4 bases, the J end lost 2 bases, and 13 bases lay between the germline ends. CDR3 loop: CASSTGTGAYEQYF. In nucleotides, the CDR3 is TGCGCCAGCAGCACTGGGACCGGTGCCTACGAGCAGTACTTC. Using reference TRBV5-1 and TRBJ2-7 for the parts outside the CDR3, the full variable domain is KAGVTQTPRYLIKTRGQQVTLSCSPISGHRSVSWYQQTPGQGLQFLFEYFSETQRNKGNFPGRFSGRQFSNSRSEMNVSTLELGDSALYLCASSTGTGAYEQYFGPGTRLTVT.

At least ten counts were recorded for this clonotype. The gene calls are TRBV19 and TRBJ2-3; a possible D gene is TRBD2 (6 bases). The CDR3 is 15 residues long. V was shortened by 7 bases and J by 4 bases, with 18 bases between the two germline ends. Germline values: CDR1 LNHDA, CDR2 SQIVND (reference sequence). The CDR3 loop reads CASNTIGGLADTQYF. The CDR3 DNA sequence: TGTGCCAGTAACACGATCGGGGGACTGGCAGATACGCAGTATTTT.

This clonotype was seen at least ten times. This sequence joins TRBV2 and TRBJ2-7; 9 nucleotides align to TRBD2. J was trimmed by 0 bases and V by 5 bases; bases with no gene match: 5. Germline values: CDR1 SNHLY, CDR2 FYNNEI. The CDR3 has 15 residues. The CDR3 nucleotides read TGTGCCAGCAGTCCTCTAGCGGGGAGCTCCTACGAGCAGTACTTC. Protein product: CASSPLAGSSYEQYF.

The J gene is TRBJ2-1, the V gene TRBV5-1, with a possible D match to TRBD2 (6 bases). Germline V CDR1 and CDR2: SGHRS, YFSETQ. The V end lost 1 base, the J end lost 6 bases, and 11 bases lay between the germline ends. The CDR3 spans 14 residues. The CDR3 sequence is CASSLTSSPNEQFF. In nucleotides, the CDR3 is TGCGCCAGCAGCTTGACTAGCTCTCCCAATGAGCAGTTCTTC.

This clonotype came up many times. The V gene is TRBV20-1, the J gene TRBJ1-2; 7 bases agree with TRBD1. The germline CDR1 and CDR2 sequences are DFQATT and SNEGSKA (reference sequence). The V gene end was trimmed by 0 bases and the J gene end by 7 bases; junction bases not matched to a gene: 5. CDR3 length: 13 amino acids. The CDR3 loop is CSAREKGAPGYTF. In nucleotides, the CDR3 is TGCAGTGCTAGAGAGAAGGGGGCGCCTGGCTACACCTTC.

A remark on this clonotype: Germline and junction disagree at one end, which may indicate a read error. The chain links TRBV20-1 to TRBJ1-1, with D possibly being TRBD1 (6 bases). Germline V gives CDR1 DFQATT, CDR2 SNEGSKA (reference sequence). The CDR3 runs 13 residues. The CDR3 spells CSAGGRGDTKAFF. DNA of the CDR3: TGCAGTGCTGGAGGGAGGGGGGACACTAAAGCTTTCTTT.

This chain joins TRBV5-1 and TRBJ2-1; 7 positions match TRBD1. The V segment lost 1 base and the J segment 5 bases; nucleotides outside the gene matches: 9. Germline CDR1 and CDR2: SGHRS and YFSETQ. There are 16 residues in the CDR3. This CDR3 is CASSLFGQAVNNEQFF. Here the CDR3 DNA reads TGCGCCAGCAGCTTGTTCGGACAGGCCGTCAACAATGAGCAGTTCTTC.